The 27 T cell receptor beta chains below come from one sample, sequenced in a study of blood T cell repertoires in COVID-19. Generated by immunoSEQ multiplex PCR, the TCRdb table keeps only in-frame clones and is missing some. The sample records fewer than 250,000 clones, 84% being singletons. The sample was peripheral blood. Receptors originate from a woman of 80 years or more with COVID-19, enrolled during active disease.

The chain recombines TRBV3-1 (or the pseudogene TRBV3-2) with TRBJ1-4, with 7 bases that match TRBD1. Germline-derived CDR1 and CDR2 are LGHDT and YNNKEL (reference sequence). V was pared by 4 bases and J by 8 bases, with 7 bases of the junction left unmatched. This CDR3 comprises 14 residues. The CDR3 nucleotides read TGTGCCAGCAGCCTAAGACAGGGTGGAGAAAAACTGTTTTTT. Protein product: CASSLRQGGEKLFF.

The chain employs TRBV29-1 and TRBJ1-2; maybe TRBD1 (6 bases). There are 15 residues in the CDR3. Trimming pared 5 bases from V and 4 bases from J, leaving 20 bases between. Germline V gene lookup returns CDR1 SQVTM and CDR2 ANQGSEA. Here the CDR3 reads CSVNQLLDSLYGYTF. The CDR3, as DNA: TGCAGCGTTAATCAACTTCTGGACAGCCTCTATGGCTACACCTTC.

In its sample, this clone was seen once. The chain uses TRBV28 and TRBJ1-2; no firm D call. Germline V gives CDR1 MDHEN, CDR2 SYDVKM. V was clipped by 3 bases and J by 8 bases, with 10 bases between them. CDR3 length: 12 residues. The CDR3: CASSFSEGGYTF. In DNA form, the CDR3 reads TGTGCCAGCAGTTTTTCCGAGGGAGGCTACACCTTC.

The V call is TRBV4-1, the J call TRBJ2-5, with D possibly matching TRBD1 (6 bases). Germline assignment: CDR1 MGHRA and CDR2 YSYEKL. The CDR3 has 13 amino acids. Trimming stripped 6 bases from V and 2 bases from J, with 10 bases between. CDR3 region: CASSSDRQETQYF. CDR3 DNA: TGCGCCAGCAGTAGTGACAGGCAAGAGACCCAGTACTTC.

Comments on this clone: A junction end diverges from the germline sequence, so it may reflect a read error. CDR3 loop: CASSSSGVYNQQFF. The CDR3 bases are TGTGCCAGCAGCTCAAGCGGGGTGTACAATCAGCAGTTCTTC. V and J are TRBV7-9 and TRBJ2-1, with 7 positions matching TRBD2. Germline V lookup: CDR1 SEHNR, CDR2 FQNEAQ (reference sequence). The CDR3 runs to 14 residues.

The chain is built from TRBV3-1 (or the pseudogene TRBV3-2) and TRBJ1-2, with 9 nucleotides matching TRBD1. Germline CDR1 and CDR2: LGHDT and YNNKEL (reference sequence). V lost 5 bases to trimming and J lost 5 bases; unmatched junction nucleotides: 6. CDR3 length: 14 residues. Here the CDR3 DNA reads TGTGCCAGCAGCTCTGGACAGGGGATGTATGGCTACACCTTC. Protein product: CASSSGQGMYGYTF.

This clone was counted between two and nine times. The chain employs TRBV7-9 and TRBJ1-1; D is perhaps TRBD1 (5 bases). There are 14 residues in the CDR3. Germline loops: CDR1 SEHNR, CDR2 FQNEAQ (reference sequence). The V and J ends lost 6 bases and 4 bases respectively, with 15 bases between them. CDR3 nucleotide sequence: TGTGCCAGCAGGCCCACGGGCCAGGGCACTGAAGCTTTCTTT. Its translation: CASRPTGQGTEAFF.

CDR3 loop: CASKSDRVGNTIYF. The CDR3 DNA is TGCGCCAGCAAATCCGACAGGGTAGGAAACACCATATATTTT. This rearrangement joins TRBV5-1 to TRBJ1-3, with 7 positions matching TRBD1. Germline CDR1 and CDR2: SGHRS and YFSETQ. The CDR3 extends over 14 amino acids. J gave up 4 bases and V 6 bases, and 7 bases lay outside the gene matches. The full variable domain, its missing parts supplied by reference TRBV5-1 and TRBJ1-3, is KAGVTQTPRYLIKTRGQQVTLSCSPISGHRSVSWYQQTPGQGLQFLFEYFSETQRNKGNFPGRFSGRQFSNSRSEMNVSTLELGDSALYLCASKSDRVGNTIYFGEGSWLTVV.

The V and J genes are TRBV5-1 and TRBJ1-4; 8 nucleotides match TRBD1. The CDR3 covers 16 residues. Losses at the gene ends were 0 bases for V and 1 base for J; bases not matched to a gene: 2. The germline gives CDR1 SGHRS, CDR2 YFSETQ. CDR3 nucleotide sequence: TGCGCCAGCAGCTTGGGGGGGACAGGAACTAATGAAAAACTGTTTTTT. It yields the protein CASSLGGTGTNEKLFF. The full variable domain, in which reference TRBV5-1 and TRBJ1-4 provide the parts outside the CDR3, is KAGVTQTPRYLIKTRGQQVTLSCSPISGHRSVSWYQQTPGQGLQFLFEYFSETQRNKGNFPGRFSGRQFSNSRSEMNVSTLELGDSALYLCASSLGGTGTNEKLFFGSGTQLSVL.

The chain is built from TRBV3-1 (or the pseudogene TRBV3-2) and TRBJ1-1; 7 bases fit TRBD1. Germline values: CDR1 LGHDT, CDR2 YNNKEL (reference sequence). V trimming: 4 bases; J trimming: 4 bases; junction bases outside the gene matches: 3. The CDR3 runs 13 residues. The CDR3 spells CASSPDRATEAFF. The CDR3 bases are TGTGCCAGCAGCCCCGACAGGGCCACTGAAGCTTTCTTT.

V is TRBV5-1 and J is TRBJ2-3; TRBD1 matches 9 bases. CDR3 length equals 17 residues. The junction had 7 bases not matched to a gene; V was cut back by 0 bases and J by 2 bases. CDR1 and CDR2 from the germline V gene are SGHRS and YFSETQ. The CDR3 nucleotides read TGCGCCAGCAGCTTGGGCATGACAGGGGGGTTCACAGATACGCAGTATTTT. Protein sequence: CASSLGMTGGFTDTQYF.

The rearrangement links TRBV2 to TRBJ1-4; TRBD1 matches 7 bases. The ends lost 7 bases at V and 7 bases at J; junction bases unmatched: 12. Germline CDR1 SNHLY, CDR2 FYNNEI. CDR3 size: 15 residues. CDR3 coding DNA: TGTGCCAGCACCGAGGGGGCAGGGGGGAGTGAAAAACTGTTTTTT. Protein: CASTEGAGGSEKLFF.

The CDR3 spells CASRATGGGTGELFF. The CDR3 nucleotides are TGTGCCAGCAGAGCAACCGGGGGTGGCACCGGGGAGCTGTTTTTT. The rearrangement links TRBV28 to TRBJ2-2; possibly TRBD2 for D (6 bases). Germline lookup yields CDR1 MDHEN and CDR2 SYDVKM. The V end was cut by 6 bases, the J end by 4 bases, with 15 bases between. The CDR3 length is 15 residues.

CDR3 protein: CASSQEGLWAGELFF. DNA of the CDR3: TGTGCCAGCAGCCAAGAGGGGCTATGGGCCGGGGAGCTGTTTTTT. The J gene is TRBJ2-2, the V gene TRBV4-2, with D possibly TRBD1 on 5 matching bases. Germline V CDR1 and CDR2: LGHNA, YNFKEQ. The germline V and J ends were trimmed by 0 bases and 6 bases, with 11 bases remaining between them. The CDR3 runs 15 residues.

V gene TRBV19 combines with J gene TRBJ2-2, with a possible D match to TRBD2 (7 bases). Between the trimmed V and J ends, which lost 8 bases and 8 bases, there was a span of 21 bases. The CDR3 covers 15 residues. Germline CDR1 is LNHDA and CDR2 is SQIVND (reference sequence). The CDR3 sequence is CASRPSPGGSGELFF. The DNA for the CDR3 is TGTGCCAGTCGACCCTCACCGGGGGGCAGTGGGGAGCTGTTTTTT.

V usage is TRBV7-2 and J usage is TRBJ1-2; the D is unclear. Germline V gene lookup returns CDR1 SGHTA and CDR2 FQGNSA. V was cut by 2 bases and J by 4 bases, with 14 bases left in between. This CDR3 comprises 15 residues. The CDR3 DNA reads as TGTGCCAGCAGCTTAACGCCCCGGGAGGGCTATGGCTACACCTTC. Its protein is CASSLTPREGYGYTF.

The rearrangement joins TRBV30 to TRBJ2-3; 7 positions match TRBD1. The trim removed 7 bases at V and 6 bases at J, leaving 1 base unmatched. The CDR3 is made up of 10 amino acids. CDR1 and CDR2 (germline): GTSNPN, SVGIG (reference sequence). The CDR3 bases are TGTGCCTCACAGGGGGATACGCAGTATTTT. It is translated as CASQGDTQYF.

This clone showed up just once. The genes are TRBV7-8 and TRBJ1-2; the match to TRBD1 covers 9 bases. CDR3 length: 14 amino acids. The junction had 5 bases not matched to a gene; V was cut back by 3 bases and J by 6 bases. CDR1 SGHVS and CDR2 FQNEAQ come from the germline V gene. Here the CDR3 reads CASSFRTGDDGYTF. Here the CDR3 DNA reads TGTGCCAGCAGCTTTCGGACAGGGGATGATGGCTACACCTTC.

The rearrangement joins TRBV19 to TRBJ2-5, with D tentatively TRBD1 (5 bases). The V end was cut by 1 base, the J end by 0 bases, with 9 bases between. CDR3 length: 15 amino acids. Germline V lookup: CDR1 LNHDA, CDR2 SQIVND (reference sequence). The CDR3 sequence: CASSIGGRYQETQYF. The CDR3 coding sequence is TGTGCCAGTAGTATAGGGGGCAGGTACCAAGAGACCCAGTACTTC.

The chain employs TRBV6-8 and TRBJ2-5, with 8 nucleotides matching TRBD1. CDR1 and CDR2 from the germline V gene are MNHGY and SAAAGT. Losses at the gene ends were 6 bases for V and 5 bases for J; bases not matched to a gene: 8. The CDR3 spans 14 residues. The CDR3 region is CASSQSGGRETQYF. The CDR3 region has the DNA TGTGCCAGCAGCCAGTCAGGGGGCAGGGAGACCCAGTACTTC.

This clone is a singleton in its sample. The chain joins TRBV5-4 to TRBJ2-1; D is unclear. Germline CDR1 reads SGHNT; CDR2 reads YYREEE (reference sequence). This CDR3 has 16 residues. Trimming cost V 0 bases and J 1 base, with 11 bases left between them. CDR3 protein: CASSLDQSVSYNEQFF. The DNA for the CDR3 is TGTGCCAGCAGCTTGGACCAGTCAGTTTCCTACAATGAGCAGTTCTTC.

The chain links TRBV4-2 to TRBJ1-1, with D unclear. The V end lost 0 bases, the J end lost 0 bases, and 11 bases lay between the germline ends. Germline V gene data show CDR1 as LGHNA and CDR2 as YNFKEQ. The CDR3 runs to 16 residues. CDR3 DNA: TGTGCCAGCAGCCAAGATCCACTCCAAGTGAACACTGAAGCTTTCTTT. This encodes CASSQDPLQVNTEAFF.

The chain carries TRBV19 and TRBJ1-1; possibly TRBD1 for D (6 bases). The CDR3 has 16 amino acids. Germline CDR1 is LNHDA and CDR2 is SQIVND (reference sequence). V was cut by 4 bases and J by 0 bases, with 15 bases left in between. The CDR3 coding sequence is TGTGCCAGTAGTACAAGCGGACAGATAATGAACACTGAAGCTTTCTTT. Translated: CASSTSGQIMNTEAFF.

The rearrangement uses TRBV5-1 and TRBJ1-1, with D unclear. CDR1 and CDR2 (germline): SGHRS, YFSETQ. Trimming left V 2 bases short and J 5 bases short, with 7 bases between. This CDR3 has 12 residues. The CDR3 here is CASSFGETEAFF. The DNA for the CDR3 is TGCGCCAGCAGCTTCGGAGAGACTGAAGCTTTCTTT.

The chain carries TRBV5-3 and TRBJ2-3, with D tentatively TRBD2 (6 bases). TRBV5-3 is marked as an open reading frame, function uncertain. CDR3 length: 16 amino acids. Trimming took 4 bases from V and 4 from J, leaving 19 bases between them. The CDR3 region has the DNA TGTGCCAGAAGCCTCGGGACTTCCCCGCCGGCAGATACGCAGTATTTT. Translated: CARSLGTSPPADTQYF.

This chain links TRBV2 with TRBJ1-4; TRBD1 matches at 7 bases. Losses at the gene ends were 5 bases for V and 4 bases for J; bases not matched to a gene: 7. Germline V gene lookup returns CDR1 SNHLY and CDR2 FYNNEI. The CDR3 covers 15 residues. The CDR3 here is CASSHKQGLNEKLFF. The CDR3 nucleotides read TGTGCCAGCAGTCACAAACAGGGGCTTAATGAAAAACTGTTTTTT.

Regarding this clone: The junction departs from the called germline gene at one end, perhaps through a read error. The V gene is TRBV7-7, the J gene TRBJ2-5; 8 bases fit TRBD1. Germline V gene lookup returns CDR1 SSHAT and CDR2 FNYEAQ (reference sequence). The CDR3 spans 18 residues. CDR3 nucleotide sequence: TGTGCTAGCAGCTTAGTGGGGCCCACAGGGGGAGGTTCAGAGACCCAGTACTTC. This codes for CASSLVGPTGGGSETQYF.